This TCR beta chain was observed in a study of blood T cell repertoires in COVID-19. Study-wide context: T cells, B-cell-depleted T cells, or PBMCs supplied cDNA or gDNA.

Original methodology: Estimation of nucleated cell counts was performed using reference gene primer amplification. The table came from immunoSEQ multiplex PCR; TCRdb's copy has only in-frame clones and leaves some out. From that table come the V and J calls and clone size; the DNA was used to work out D and trimming. The sample carries under 200,000 clones, over 75% recorded once. Those who participated ranged in age from about 18 to 95 years and resided in approximately 26 US areas. This CDR3 is 12 amino acids long. Material for sequencing was PBMCs or T cells enriched from blood (not recorded which). The source is a woman aged 35 to 49 with acute COVID-19. This rearrangement joins TRBV21-1 to TRBJ2-7; whether TRBD1, the table's D call, matches the DNA was not checked. TRBV21-1 is a pseudogene locus. The CDR3 loop is CASTDRDYEQYV. The CDR3 DNA is TGTGCCAGCACCGACAGAGACTACGAGCAGTACGTC.